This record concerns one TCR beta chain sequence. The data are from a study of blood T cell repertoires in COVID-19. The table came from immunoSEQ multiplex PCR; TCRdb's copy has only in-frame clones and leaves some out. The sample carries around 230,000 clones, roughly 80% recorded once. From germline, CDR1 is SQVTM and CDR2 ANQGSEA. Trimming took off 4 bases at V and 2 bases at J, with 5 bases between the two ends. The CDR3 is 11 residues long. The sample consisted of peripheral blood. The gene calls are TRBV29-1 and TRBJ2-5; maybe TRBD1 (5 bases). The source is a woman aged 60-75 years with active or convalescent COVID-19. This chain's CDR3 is CSVAGQETQYF. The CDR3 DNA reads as TGCAGCGTTGCAGGGCAAGAGACCCAGTACTTC.